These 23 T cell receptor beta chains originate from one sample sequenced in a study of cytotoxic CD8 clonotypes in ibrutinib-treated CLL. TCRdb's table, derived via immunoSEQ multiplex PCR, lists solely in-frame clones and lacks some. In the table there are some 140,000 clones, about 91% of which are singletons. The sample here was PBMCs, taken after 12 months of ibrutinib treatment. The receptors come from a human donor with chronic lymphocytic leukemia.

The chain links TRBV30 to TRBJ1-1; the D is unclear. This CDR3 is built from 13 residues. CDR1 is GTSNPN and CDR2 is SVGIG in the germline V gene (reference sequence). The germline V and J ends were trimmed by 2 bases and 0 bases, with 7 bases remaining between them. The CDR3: CAWSWRMNTEAFF. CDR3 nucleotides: TGTGCCTGGAGTTGGAGGATGAACACTGAAGCTTTCTTT.

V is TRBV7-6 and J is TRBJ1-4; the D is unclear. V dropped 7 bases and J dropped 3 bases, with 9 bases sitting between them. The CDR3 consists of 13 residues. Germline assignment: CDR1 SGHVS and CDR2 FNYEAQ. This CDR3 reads CASNQGSNEKLFF. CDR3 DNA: TGTGCCAGCAACCAAGGATCTAATGAAAAACTGTTTTTT.

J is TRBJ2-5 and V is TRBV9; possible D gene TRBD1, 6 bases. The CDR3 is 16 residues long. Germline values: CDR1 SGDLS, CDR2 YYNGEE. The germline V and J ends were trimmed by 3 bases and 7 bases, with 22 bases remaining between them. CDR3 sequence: CASSGGPGTPSGTQYF. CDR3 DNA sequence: TGTGCCAGCAGCGGTGGCCCCGGGACACCTTCAGGGACCCAGTACTTC.

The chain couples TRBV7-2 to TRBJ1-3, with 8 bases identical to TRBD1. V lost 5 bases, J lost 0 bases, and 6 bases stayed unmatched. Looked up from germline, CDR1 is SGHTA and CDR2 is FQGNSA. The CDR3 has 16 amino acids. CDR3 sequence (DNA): TGTGCCAGCAGCCTCCTTGGGACAGGCTCTGGAAACACCATATATTTT. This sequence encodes CASSLLGTGSGNTIYF.

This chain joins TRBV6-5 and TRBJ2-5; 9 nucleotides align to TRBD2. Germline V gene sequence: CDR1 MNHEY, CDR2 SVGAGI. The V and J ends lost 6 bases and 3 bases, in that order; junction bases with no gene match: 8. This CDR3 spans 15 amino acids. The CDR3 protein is CASSFQTSGEETQYF. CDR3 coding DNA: TGTGCCAGCAGCTTCCAGACTAGCGGTGAAGAGACCCAGTACTTC.

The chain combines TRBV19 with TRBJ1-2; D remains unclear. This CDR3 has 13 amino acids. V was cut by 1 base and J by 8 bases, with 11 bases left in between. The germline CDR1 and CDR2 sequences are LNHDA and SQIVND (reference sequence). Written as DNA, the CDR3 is TGTGCCAGTAGTATAGCCAGCGGCCGGGGCTACACCTTC. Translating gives CASSIASGRGYTF.

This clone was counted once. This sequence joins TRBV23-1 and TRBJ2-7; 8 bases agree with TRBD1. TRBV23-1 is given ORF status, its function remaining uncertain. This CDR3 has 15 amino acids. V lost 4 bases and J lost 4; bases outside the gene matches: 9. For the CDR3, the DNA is TGCGCCAGCAGTCTTAGGGATGACAGGGGATACGAGCAGTACTTC. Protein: CASSLRDDRGYEQYF.

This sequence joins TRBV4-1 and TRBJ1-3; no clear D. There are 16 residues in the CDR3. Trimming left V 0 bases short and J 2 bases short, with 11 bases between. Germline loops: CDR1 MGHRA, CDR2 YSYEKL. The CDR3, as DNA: TGCGCCAGCAGCCAAGAACAATCCGGAGCTGGAAACACCATATATTTT. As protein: CASSQEQSGAGNTIYF.

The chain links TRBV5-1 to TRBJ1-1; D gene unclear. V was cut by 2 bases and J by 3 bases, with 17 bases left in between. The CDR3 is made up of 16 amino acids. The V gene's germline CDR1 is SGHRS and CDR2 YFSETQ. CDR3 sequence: CASSLTLAEFDTEAFF. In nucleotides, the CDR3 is TGCGCCAGCAGCTTAACATTGGCGGAGTTTGACACTGAAGCTTTCTTT.

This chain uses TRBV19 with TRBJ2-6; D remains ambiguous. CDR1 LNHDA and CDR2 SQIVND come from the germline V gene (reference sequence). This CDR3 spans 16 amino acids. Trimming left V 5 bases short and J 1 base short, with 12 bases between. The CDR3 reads CASSDRVSSGANVLTF. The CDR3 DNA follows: TGTGCCAGTAGTGACCGGGTCTCATCTGGGGCCAACGTCCTGACTTTC. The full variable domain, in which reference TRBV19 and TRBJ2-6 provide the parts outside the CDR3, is DGGITQSPKYLFRKEGQNVTLSCEQNLNHDAMYWYRQDPGQGLRLIYYSQIVNDFQKGDIAEGYSVSREKKESFPLTVTSAQKNPTAFYLCASSDRVSSGANVLTFGAGSRLTVL.

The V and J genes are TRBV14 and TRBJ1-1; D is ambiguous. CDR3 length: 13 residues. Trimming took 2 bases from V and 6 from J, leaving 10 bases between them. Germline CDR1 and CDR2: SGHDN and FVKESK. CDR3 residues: CASSQQGLAEAFF. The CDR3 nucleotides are TGTGCCAGCAGCCAACAAGGACTGGCTGAAGCTTTCTTT.

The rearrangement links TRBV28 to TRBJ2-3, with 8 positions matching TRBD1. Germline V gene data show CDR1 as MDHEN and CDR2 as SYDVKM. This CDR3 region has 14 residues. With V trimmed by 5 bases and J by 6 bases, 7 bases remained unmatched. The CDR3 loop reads CASSPRTGWDTQYF. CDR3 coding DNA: TGTGCCAGCAGTCCCAGGACAGGGTGGGATACGCAGTATTTT.

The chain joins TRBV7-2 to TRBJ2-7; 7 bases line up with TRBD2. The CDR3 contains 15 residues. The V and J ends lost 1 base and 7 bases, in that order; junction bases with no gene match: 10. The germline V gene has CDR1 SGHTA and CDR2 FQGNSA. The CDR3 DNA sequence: TGTGCCAGCAGCTTAGAGGATGGCGGGAGAATGGAGCAGTACTTC. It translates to CASSLEDGGRMEQYF.

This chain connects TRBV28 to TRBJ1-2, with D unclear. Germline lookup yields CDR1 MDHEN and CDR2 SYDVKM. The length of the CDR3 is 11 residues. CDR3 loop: CLVAQQYGYTF. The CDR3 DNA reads TGTCTGGTCGCACAGCAGTATGGCTACACCTTC.

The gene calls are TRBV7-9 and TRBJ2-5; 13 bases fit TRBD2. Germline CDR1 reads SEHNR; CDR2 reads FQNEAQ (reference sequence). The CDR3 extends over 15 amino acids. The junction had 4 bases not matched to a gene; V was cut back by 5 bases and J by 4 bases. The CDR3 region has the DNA TGTGCCAGCAGCATCGGACTAGCGGGAGCAGAGACCCAGTACTTC. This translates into CASSIGLAGAETQYF.

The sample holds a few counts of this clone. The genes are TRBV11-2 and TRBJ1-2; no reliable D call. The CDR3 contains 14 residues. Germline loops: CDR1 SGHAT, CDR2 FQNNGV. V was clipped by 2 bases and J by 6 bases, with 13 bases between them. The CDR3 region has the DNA TGTGCCAGCAGCTTAAACAGCCAATGGGATGGCTACACCTTC. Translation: CASSLNSQWDGYTF. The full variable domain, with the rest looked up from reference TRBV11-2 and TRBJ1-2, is EAGVAQSPRYKIIEKRQSVAFWCNPISGHATLYWYQQILGQGPKLLIQFQNNGVVDDSQLPKDRFSAERLKGVDSTLKIQPAKLEDSAVYLCASSLNSQWDGYTFGSGTRLTVV.

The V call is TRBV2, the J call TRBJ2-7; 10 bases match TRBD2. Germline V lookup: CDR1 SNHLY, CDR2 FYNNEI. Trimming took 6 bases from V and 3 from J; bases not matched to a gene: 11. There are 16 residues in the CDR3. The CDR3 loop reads CASRHHGTSDYYEQYF. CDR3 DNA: TGTGCCAGCAGACATCACGGGACTAGCGACTACTACGAGCAGTACTTC.

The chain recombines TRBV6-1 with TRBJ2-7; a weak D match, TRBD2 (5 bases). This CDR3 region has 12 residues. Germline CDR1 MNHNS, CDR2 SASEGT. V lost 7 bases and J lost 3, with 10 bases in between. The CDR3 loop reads CASNGDFYEQYF. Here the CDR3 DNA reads TGTGCCAGCAACGGGGATTTCTACGAGCAGTACTTC.

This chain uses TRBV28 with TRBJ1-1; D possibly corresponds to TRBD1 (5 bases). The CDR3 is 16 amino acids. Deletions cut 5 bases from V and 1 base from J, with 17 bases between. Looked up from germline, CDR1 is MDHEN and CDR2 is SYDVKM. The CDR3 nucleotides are TGTGCCAGCAGTCTGGTCCGACAGCGACCGAACACTGAAGCTTTCTTT. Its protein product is CASSLVRQRPNTEAFF.

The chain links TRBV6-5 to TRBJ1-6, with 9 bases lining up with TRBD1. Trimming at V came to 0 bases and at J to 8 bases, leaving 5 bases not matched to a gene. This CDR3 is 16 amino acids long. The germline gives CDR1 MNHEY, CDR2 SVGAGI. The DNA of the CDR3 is TGTGCCAGCAGTTACTCGACAGGGGGTTTGGATTCACCCCTCCACTTT. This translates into CASSYSTGGLDSPLHF.

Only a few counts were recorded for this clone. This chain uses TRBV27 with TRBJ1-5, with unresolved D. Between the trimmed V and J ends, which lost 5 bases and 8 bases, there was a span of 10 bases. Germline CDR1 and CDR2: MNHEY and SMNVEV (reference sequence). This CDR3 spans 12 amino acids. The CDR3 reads CASSPFRKPQHF. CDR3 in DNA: TGTGCCAGCAGTCCTTTCCGGAAGCCCCAGCATTTT.

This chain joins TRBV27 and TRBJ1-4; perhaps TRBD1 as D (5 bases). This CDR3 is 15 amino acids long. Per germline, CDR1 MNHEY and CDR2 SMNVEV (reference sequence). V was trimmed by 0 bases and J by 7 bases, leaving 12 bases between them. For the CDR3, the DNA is TGTGCCAGCAGTTTATCCTCCAGGGTGGGTGAAAAACTGTTTTTT. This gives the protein CASSLSSRVGEKLFF.

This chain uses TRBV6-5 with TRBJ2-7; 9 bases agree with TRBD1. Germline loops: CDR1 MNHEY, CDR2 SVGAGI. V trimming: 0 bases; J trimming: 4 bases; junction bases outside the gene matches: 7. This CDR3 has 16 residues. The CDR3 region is CASSYSLRDRAYEQYF. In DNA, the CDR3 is TGTGCCAGCAGTTACTCACTCCGGGACAGGGCTTACGAGCAGTACTTC.